This T cell receptor (beta chain) was sequenced in a study of PD-1 blockade in classical Hodgkin lymphoma. Germline-derived CDR1 and CDR2 are MNHEY and SMNVEV (reference sequence). V gave up 4 bases and J gave up 0 bases, with 9 bases separating them. The CDR3 totals 14 residues. All patients experienced relapse after autologous stem cell transplantation, and brentuximab vedotin exposure was variable. Magnetic depletion of unwanted cells isolated CD4+ T cells from thawed PBMCs. TCRdb's table, derived via immunoSEQ multiplex PCR, lists solely in-frame clones and lacks some. The sample lists about 15,000 clones; around 81% were seen once.

The TCR comes from a human donor with classical Hodgkin lymphoma. The input for sequencing was CD4+ T cells from blood, taken at baseline. V is TRBV27 and J is TRBJ1-1; tentative D call: TRBD1 (5 bases). The CDR3 loop is CASSSPGLNTEAFF. The CDR3 DNA reads TGTGCCAGCAGTTCCCCAGGGTTGAACACTGAAGCTTTCTTT.